This T cell receptor (beta chain) is from a study of shared clonotypes between healthy human individuals. About the study: Each donor had three CD4 naive, three CD4 memory, two CD8 naive and one CD8 memory plate.

The deep-level immunoSEQ assay was used. The assay was immunoSEQ multiplex PCR, and TCRdb's table has in-frame clones only and misses some. The sample includes hundreds of thousands of clones, over 95% of them seen just once. Germline loops: CDR1 SNHLY, CDR2 FYNNEI. The germline V and J ends were trimmed by 4 bases and 3 bases, with 9 bases remaining between them. The CDR3 loop spans 13 amino acids. Whole-study findings and limits: Shared clonotypes across all four donors exceeded non-shared ones in generation probability. Of the naive CD4 clonotypes, 4% to 5% were shared across several donors.

Of note for this clone: Its antigen is as yet unknown.

Naive CD8 cells comprised CD45RO-negative, CCR7-positively selected cells, excluding terminally differentiated effector memory CD45RA+ cells. The chain is built from TRBV2 and TRBJ2-5, with TRBD2 as a possible D gene (6 bases). This receptor was obtained from a woman in her thirties in good health. Input material: naive CD8+ T cells sorted from blood. In DNA form, the CDR3 reads TGTGCCAGCAGTGTTTGGGGGGAAGAGACCCAGTACTTC. It translates to CASSVWGEETQYF.